These T cell receptor beta chains were read from a single sample in a study of T cells in Graves' hyperthyroidism and ophthalmopathy. TCRdb reanalysed the multiplex PCR reads using MiXCR and keeps one entry per CDR3 protein. This table holds 360,000 or so distinct CDR3 sequences, approximately 14% found once. Sequencing was performed on blood. Receptors were obtained from an older woman with Graves' ophthalmopathy. The CDR3 runs from the conserved cysteine through the conserved F or W. Fields, in order: clone size, V gene, D gene, J gene, CDR3 length, CDR3 protein, CDR3 DNA. The D gene is left open where the match is weak. Expanded clones get a size class; other rows say once, few or many, or leave the size out.

NA	TRBV4-1	NA	TRBJ2-3	16	CASSQVLGSGTDTQYF	TGCGCCAGCAGCCAAGTACTCGGCTCGGGCACAGATACGCAGTATTTT
many	TRBV20-1	NA	TRBJ2-7	13	CSGQSPDNYEQYF	TGCAGTGGCCAGTCGCCGGACAACTACGAGCAGTACTTC
NA	TRBV27	TRBD2	TRBJ2-5	17	CASSFGTSGRGGETQYF	TGTGCCAGCAGTTTCGGGACTAGCGGGAGAGGGGGAGAGACCCAGTACTTC
NA	TRBV4-1	NA	TRBJ2-5	16	CASSQDWAELQETQYF	TGCGCCAGCAGCCAAGATTGGGCGGAACTCCAAGAGACCCAGTACTTC
NA	TRBV6-1	NA	TRBJ2-2	13	CASSELGTGELFF	TGTGCCAGCAGTGAATTAGGCACCGGGGAGCTGTTTTTT
many	TRBV20-1	NA	TRBJ2-7	13	CSASSGGSYEQYF	TGCAGTGCTAGCTCCGGGGGAAGCTACGAGCAGTACTTC
few	TRBV29-1	NA	TRBJ1-1	12	CSVEYHQPEAFF	TGCAGCGTTGAATACCACCAGCCTGAAGCTTTCTTT
NA	TRBV20-1	TRBD2	TRBJ2-5	15	CSATLAGGAQETQYF	TGCAGTGCTACATTAGCGGGAGGGGCCCAAGAGACCCAGTACTTC
many	TRBV20-1	NA	TRBJ2-3	15	CSAHLSSGPVDTQYF	TGCAGTGCTCACCTTAGTAGCGGACCGGTAGATACGCAGTATTTT
NA	TRBV6-2/TRBV6-3	NA	TRBJ1-2	13	CATRAGTSYGYTF	TGTGCCACTCGGGCTGGGACAAGCTATGGCTACACCTTC
many	TRBV28	TRBD1	TRBJ2-2	16	CASSPPPTGATGELFF	TGTGCCAGCAGTCCCCCTCCGACAGGGGCCACCGGGGAGCTGTTTTTT
NA	TRBV5-1	TRBD2	TRBJ2-3	17	CASNLVSAGVGTDTQYF	TGTGCCAGCAACTTAGTGTCAGCGGGAGTGGGGACGGATACGCAGTATTTT
NA	TRBV29-1	NA	TRBJ2-2	15	CSVPSGAGGTGELFF	TGCAGCGTACCTTCTGGAGCAGGCGGCACCGGGGAGCTGTTTTTT
many	TRBV2	TRBD1	TRBJ1-2	16	CASSPIGTGRNYGYTF	TGTGCCAGCAGTCCTATAGGGACAGGCCGTAACTATGGCTACACCTTC
many	TRBV12-3/TRBV12-4	TRBD2	TRBJ2-7	16	CASSLGSSGRSYEQYF	TGTGCCAGCAGTTTAGGCTCTAGCGGGAGATCCTACGAGCAGTACTTC
NA	TRBV28	NA	TRBJ2-1	13	CASYTNSYNEQFF	TGTGCCAGCTATACTAACTCCTACAATGAGCAGTTCTTC
many	TRBV5-1	TRBD1	TRBJ2-7	16	CASSNLRQGTYYEQYF	TGCGCCAGCAGCAACCTACGACAGGGGACCTATTACGAGCAGTACTTC
NA	TRBV28	NA	TRBJ2-1	16	CASGSSQARGYNEQFF	TGTGCCAGCGGCTCGAGCCAGGCTAGGGGTTACAATGAGCAGTTCTTC
many	TRBV13	TRBD1	TRBJ1-1	13	CASSRQGATEAFF	TGTGCCAGCAGCCGACAGGGAGCTACTGAAGCTTTCTTT
NA	TRBV11-2	NA	TRBJ2-7	13	CASSPGLDYEQCF	TGTGCCAGCAGCCCGGGACTGGACTACGAGCAGTGCTTC
NA	TRBV19	NA	TRBJ2-7	14	CASSISGTTYEQYF	TGTGCCAGTAGTATTAGCGGCACAACCTACGAGCAGTACTTC
few	TRBV5-1	NA	TRBJ2-2	16	CASSPRARENTGELFF	TGCGCCAGCAGCCCGAGAGCTAGGGAGAACACCGGGGAGCTGTTTTTT
few	TRBV7-7	NA	TRBJ2-3	14	CASSFPRKTDTQYF	TGTGCTAGCAGCTTTCCTAGGAAGACAGATACGCAGTATTTT